These 26 T cell receptor beta chains were sequenced from one sample in a study of cytomegalovirus exposure and HLA in healthy donors. The PCR ran on 60 Vbeta and 13 Jbeta primers. Repertoires were generated with immunoSEQ multiplex PCR, while TCRdb's copy carries only in-frame clones and drops some. The table includes 100,000 to 150,000 clones, roughly 80% detected once. The sequenced material came from PBMCs. The origin of the receptors is a man younger than 45 in good health and CMV-seronegative.

This chain joins TRBV6-5 and TRBJ1-5; D is undetermined. Germline V CDR1 and CDR2: MNHEY, SVGAGI. Deletions cut 2 bases from V and 7 bases from J, with 9 bases between. This CDR3 spans 13 amino acids. This chain's CDR3 is CASSYTREQPQHF. The DNA for the CDR3 is TGTGCCAGCAGTTACACTAGGGAACAGCCCCAGCATTTT.

This chain connects TRBV5-4 to TRBJ2-1, with D hard to call. Germline V gene lookup returns CDR1 SGHNT and CDR2 YYREEE (reference sequence). V was pared by 4 bases and J by 5 bases, with 13 bases between. The CDR3 is 14 residues long. This CDR3 reads CASSAEATDNEQFF. In DNA form, the CDR3 reads TGTGCCAGCAGCGCCGAGGCTACGGACAATGAGCAGTTCTTC.

This sequence joins TRBV4-2 and TRBJ2-7; TRBD2 matches 10 bases. Trimming at V came to 4 bases and at J to 1 base, leaving 4 bases not matched to a gene. This CDR3 spans 15 amino acids. CDR1 is LGHNA and CDR2 is YNFKEQ in the germline V gene. The CDR3 nucleotides read TGTGCCAGCAGCCCCCGGACTAGCGGATCCTACGAGCAGTACTTC. This sequence encodes CASSPRTSGSYEQYF.

CDR3 nucleotide sequence: TGTGCCAGCAGCTTCTCACAGGGTTCAGTATCACCCCTCCACTTT. Translating it yields CASSFSQGSVSPLHF. This sequence joins TRBV7-9 and TRBJ1-6; a possible D gene is TRBD1 (6 bases). The CDR3 length is 15 residues. Looked up from germline, CDR1 is SEHNR and CDR2 is FQNEAQ (reference sequence). Trimming cost V 3 bases and J 10 bases, with 16 bases left between them.

The V and J genes are TRBV6-5 and TRBJ1-2; perhaps TRBD1 as D (5 bases). Trimming left V 7 bases short and J 2 bases short, with 14 bases between. Germline-derived CDR1 and CDR2 are MNHEY and SVGAGI. This CDR3 has 14 residues. The CDR3 is CASTNNPGNYGYTF. Here the CDR3 DNA reads TGTGCCAGCACCAATAACCCAGGGAACTATGGCTACACCTTC.

The rearrangement joins TRBV12-2 to TRBJ1-5; TRBD1, the table's D call, lacks a check against the DNA. TRBV12-2 is a pseudogene. This CDR3 region has 19 residues. The CDR3 here is CASRLDYWGQGHSNQPQHF. CDR3 bases: TGTGCAAGTCGCTTAGATTATTGGGGACAGGGACATAGCAATCAGCCCCAGCATTTT.

This clone has just a few counts. The chain couples TRBV19 to TRBJ1-1; tentatively, D is TRBD1 (5 bases). Germline V CDR1 and CDR2: LNHDA, SQIVND (reference sequence). This CDR3 contains 13 residues. V was shortened by 2 bases and J by 1 base, with 5 bases between the two germline ends. In nucleotides, the CDR3 is TGTGCCAGTAGTATAAGGGGGAACACTGAAGCTTTCTTT. It encodes CASSIRGNTEAFF.

This CDR3 reads CASSATAGLGEQYF. The CDR3 DNA reads as TGTGCCAGCAGCGCTACCGCGGGGTTGGGCGAGCAGTACTTC. This chain uses TRBV11-3 with TRBJ2-7; tentatively, D is TRBD2 (6 bases). The CDR3 covers 14 residues. Germline CDR1 is SGHNT and CDR2 is YENEEA. V shed 5 bases and J shed 6 bases, with 17 bases lying between them. Drawing the rest from reference TRBV11-3 and TRBJ2-7, the complete variable domain is EAGVVQSPRYKIIEKKQPVAFWCNPISGHNTLYWYLQNLGQGPELLIRYENEEAVDDSQLPKDRFSAERLKGVDSTLKIQPAELGDSAVYLCASSATAGLGEQYFGPGTRLTVT.

The V and J genes are TRBV6-6 and TRBJ2-1; D is undetermined. V shed 5 bases and J shed 0 bases, with 11 bases lying between them. Per germline, CDR1 MNHNY and CDR2 SVGAGI (reference sequence). This CDR3 comprises 15 residues. Written as DNA, the CDR3 is TGTGCCAGCAGTCCCCCTCCGAGCTCCTACAATGAGCAGTTCTTC. Protein sequence: CASSPPPSSYNEQFF.

This clone has a handful of counts. The V call is TRBV9, the J call TRBJ1-6, with 8 bases aligning to TRBD1. With 4 bases clipped from V and 0 bases from J, the junction kept 9 bases outside the gene matches. This CDR3 is built from 18 residues. Germline-derived CDR1 and CDR2 are SGDLS and YYNGEE. CDR3 DNA: TGTGCCAGCAGCTCGGACAGGGTAAAAAGCTCCTATAATTCACCCCTCCACTTT. Translation gives CASSSDRVKSSYNSPLHF.

This chain connects TRBV7-9 to TRBJ2-7; 9 nucleotides line up with TRBD1. Per the germline V gene, CDR1 is SEHNR and CDR2 is FQNEAQ (reference sequence). Trimming cost V 4 bases and J 4 bases; bases outside gene matches: 8. CDR3 length equals 15 residues. Here the CDR3 DNA reads TGTGCCAGCAGCTCCTTCCGAGACAGGGGGTACGAGCAGTACTTC. Translating gives CASSSFRDRGYEQYF. Supplemented by reference TRBV7-9 and TRBJ2-7, the full variable domain reads DTGVSQNPRHKITKRGQNVTFRCDPISEHNRLYWYRQTLGQGPEFLTYFQNEAQLEKSRLLSDRFSAERPKGSFSTLEIQRTEQGDSAMYLCASSSFRDRGYEQYFGPGTRLTVT.

The chain joins TRBV7-2 to TRBJ1-6, with 8 bases fitting TRBD1. Germline trimming cut 4 bases from V and 9 bases from J; bases unmatched to any gene: 5. CDR3 length: 14 amino acids. Germline V gene data show CDR1 as SGHTA and CDR2 as FQGNSA. The CDR3 nucleotides are TGTGCCAGCAGCTCTCGACAGGGGCCTTCACCCCTCCACTTT. Translation: CASSSRQGPSPLHF.

This clone appeared a single time. The chain recombines TRBV9 with TRBJ2-3, with D unresolved. The V end was cut by 1 base, the J end by 0 bases, with 12 bases between. Germline assignment: CDR1 SGDLS and CDR2 YYNGEE. This CDR3 comprises 16 residues. CDR3 DNA: TGTGCCAGCAGCGTATCTAGTACTCCTAGCACAGATACGCAGTATTTT. Encoded protein: CASSVSSTPSTDTQYF.

This clone was seen a few times. The chain joins TRBV5-6 to TRBJ2-6; D perhaps matches TRBD1 (5 bases). Germline CDR1 is SGHDT and CDR2 is YYEEEE. CDR3 length: 15 amino acids. Trimming pared 5 bases from V and 1 base from J, leaving 10 bases between. The CDR3 here is CASRVRVSGANVLTF. CDR3 nucleotide sequence: TGTGCCAGCAGGGTCAGGGTGTCTGGGGCCAACGTCCTGACTTTC.

The J gene is TRBJ2-7, the V gene TRBV6-5, with D perhaps TRBD2 (7 bases). This CDR3 has 15 amino acids. Germline loops: CDR1 MNHEY, CDR2 SVGAGI. V lost 4 bases and J lost 4, with 17 bases in between. The CDR3 DNA sequence: TGTGCCAGCAGTTCTGCGGGGGCCCCTTTATACGAGCAGTACTTC. Amino acid sequence: CASSSAGAPLYEQYF.

V usage is TRBV4-3 and J usage is TRBJ1-1, with D hard to call. This CDR3 region has 13 residues. Trimming shortened V by 5 bases and J by 2 bases, and 9 bases separated the two germline ends. The germline V gene has CDR1 LGHNA and CDR2 YSLEER. The CDR3 coding sequence is TGCGCCAGCAGCTTTAGAGTAAACACTGAAGCTTTCTTT. It encodes CASSFRVNTEAFF.

J is TRBJ1-4 and V is TRBV5-1; D gene uncertain. Trimming pared 2 bases from V and 0 bases from J, leaving 8 bases between. Germline V gene data show CDR1 as SGHRS and CDR2 as YFSETQ. The CDR3 is made up of 15 amino acids. Written as DNA, the CDR3 is TGCGCCAGCAGCTTAATGTCTGCAACTAATGAAAAACTGTTTTTT. This sequence encodes CASSLMSATNEKLFF.

The genes are TRBV28 and TRBJ1-1; weak D call: TRBD1 (6 bases). Germline V gene sequence: CDR1 MDHEN, CDR2 SYDVKM. This CDR3 has 12 amino acids. Trimming removed 2 bases from V and 6 bases from J, with 7 bases in between. The CDR3 is CASSLNRAEAFF. CDR3 nucleotide sequence: TGTGCCAGCAGTTTAAACAGGGCTGAAGCTTTCTTT.

A single count supports this clone. The chain recombines TRBV18 with TRBJ2-5; D is undetermined. Germline V gene data show CDR1 as KGHSH and CDR2 as LQKENI. This CDR3 spans 14 amino acids. Trimming removed 1 base at V and 4 bases at J, with 10 bases between. CDR3 bases: TGTGCCAGCTCACCACTCTCCTGGGCAGAGACCCAGTACTTC. As protein: CASSPLSWAETQYF.

This clone was observed once. CDR3 residues: CASSLQAGAGLYEQYF. CDR3 bases: TGCGCCAGCAGCTTGCAGGCGGGAGCGGGGCTCTACGAGCAGTACTTC. The chain couples TRBV5-1 to TRBJ2-7, with TRBD2 identical over 7 bases. Germline CDR1 reads SGHRS; CDR2 reads YFSETQ. V trimming: 1 base; J trimming: 3 bases; junction bases outside the gene matches: 10. This CDR3 contains 16 residues. The full variable domain, completed using reference TRBV5-1 and TRBJ2-7, is KAGVTQTPRYLIKTRGQQVTLSCSPISGHRSVSWYQQTPGQGLQFLFEYFSETQRNKGNFPGRFSGRQFSNSRSEMNVSTLELGDSALYLCASSLQAGAGLYEQYFGPGTRLTVT.

The V gene is TRBV13, the J gene TRBJ1-1; D not certain. This CDR3 spans 13 amino acids. CDR1 is PRHDT and CDR2 is FYEKMQ in the germline V gene (reference sequence). The V and J ends lost 5 bases and 8 bases respectively, with 15 bases between them. CDR3 amino acids: CASSTPRVLEAFF. CDR3 bases: TGTGCCAGCAGCACTCCCCGGGTGCTCGAAGCTTTCTTT.

This chain links TRBV10-3 with TRBJ2-7; tentative D call: TRBD2 (7 bases). Trimming removed 2 bases from V and 3 bases from J, with 11 bases in between. CDR1 and CDR2 (germline): ENHRY, SYGVKD. The CDR3 is made up of 14 amino acids. For the CDR3, the DNA is TGTGCCATCAGTGAGCGGGGGGCCGTCTACGAGCAGTACTTC. Translation: CAISERGAVYEQYF.

This chain links TRBV5-1 with TRBJ2-7, with 10 bases identical to TRBD1. V lost 4 bases and J lost 1; bases outside the gene matches: 14. This CDR3 spans 18 amino acids. Germline V gene lookup returns CDR1 SGHRS and CDR2 YFSETQ. The CDR3 DNA follows: TGCGCCAGCAGCATTATTCCCGGGACAGGGGTATTGTCCTACGAGCAGTACTTC. This translates into CASSIIPGTGVLSYEQYF.

This clone has more than one count but fewer than ten. This chain connects TRBV5-4 to TRBJ2-1; possible D gene TRBD2, 5 bases. Trimming left V 10 bases short and J 0 bases short, with 14 bases between. This CDR3 comprises 14 residues. CDR1 is SGHNT, CDR2 YYREEE, per germline (reference sequence). CDR3 amino acids: CAAKDWSSYNEQFF. The CDR3 coding sequence is TGTGCCGCCAAGGACTGGAGCTCCTACAATGAGCAGTTCTTC.

Regarding this clone: One junction end does not reproduce the germline sequence, and a read error may be involved. V usage is TRBV7-9 and J usage is TRBJ1-5; D is possibly TRBD1 (5 bases). Germline CDR1 is SEHNR and CDR2 is FQNEAQ (reference sequence). This CDR3 spans 12 amino acids. This CDR3 is CSSSSPGGPQHF. The CDR3 DNA follows: TGTTCCAGCAGCTCCCCCGGGGGGCCCCAGCATTTT.

This clone was observed a handful of times. The chain recombines TRBV7-9 with TRBJ2-1; 16 positions agree with TRBD2. Looked up from germline, CDR1 is SEHNR and CDR2 is FQNEAQ (reference sequence). V was clipped by 2 bases and J by 1 base; unmatched bases: 5. The CDR3 contains 19 residues. The CDR3 DNA is TGTGCCAGCAGCTTAATCCCGGGACTAGCGGGGGGGTCCTACAATGAGCAGTTCTTC. Protein sequence: CASSLIPGLAGGSYNEQFF. Full variable domain (outside the CDR3, taken from reference TRBV7-9 and TRBJ2-1): DTGVSQNPRHKITKRGQNVTFRCDPISEHNRLYWYRQTLGQGPEFLTYFQNEAQLEKSRLLSDRFSAERPKGSFSTLEIQRTEQGDSAMYLCASSLIPGLAGGSYNEQFFGPGTRLTVL.